The 20 T cell receptor beta chains listed next were all sequenced from one sample in a study of beta chain features in type 1 diabetes. The authors reverse transcribed all of the isolated RNA, so sequencing captured expressed TCRB transcripts. Some clones are missing from TCRdb's copy, which holds only in-frame ones; the method was immunoSEQ multiplex PCR. In the table there are approximately 600,000 clones, roughly 12% of which are singletons. These receptors are not linked to any known antigen. Regarding the study as a whole: TCRB CDR3s were moderately but significantly shorter in Type 1 diabetes patients in all four CD4+ subsets.

The material sequenced was naive CD4+ T cells from blood. The source of these receptors is a man aged 30-40 years with type 1 diabetes.

The chain recombines TRBV5-6 with TRBJ2-3, with 7 positions matching TRBD2. Germline values: CDR1 SGHDT, CDR2 YYEEEE. After removal of 0 bases from V and 2 bases from J, the junction contained 3 bases not matched to a gene. This CDR3 is 15 amino acids long. CDR3 loop: CASSLGSGSTDTQYF. CDR3 DNA: TGTGCCAGCAGCTTGGGTAGCGGGTCCACAGATACGCAGTATTTT.

This clone was seen more than once but under ten times. The J gene is TRBJ2-7, the V gene TRBV29-1; 8 nucleotides match TRBD1. This CDR3 has 13 amino acids. Losses at the gene ends were 2 bases for V and 5 bases for J; bases not matched to a gene: 5. CDR1 and CDR2 from the germline V gene are SQVTM and ANQGSEA. DNA of the CDR3: TGCAGCGTTGAAACAGGGGGTACCGACGAGCAGTACTTC. As protein: CSVETGGTDEQYF.

This clone was seen more than once but under ten times. The chain carries TRBV25-1 and TRBJ2-5; D is perhaps TRBD2 (7 bases). Germline V gene lookup returns CDR1 MGHDK and CDR2 SYGVNS. V dropped 3 bases and J dropped 3 bases, with 20 bases sitting between them. The CDR3 is 17 residues long. The CDR3 sequence is CASSDLVAGAPKETQYF. Written as DNA, the CDR3 is TGTGCCAGCAGTGATTTGGTGGCGGGGGCTCCAAAAGAGACCCAGTACTTC.

This clone has a handful of counts. Distinct nucleotide sequences in the sample also encode this CDR3. The V call is TRBV9, the J call TRBJ2-2; a weak D match, TRBD2 (5 bases). This CDR3 region has 13 residues. V gave up 2 bases and J gave up 4 bases, with 6 bases separating them. Germline CDR1 and CDR2: SGDLS and YYNGEE. The DNA of the CDR3 is TGTGCCAGCAGCGTTGGACTCACCGGGGAGCTGTTTTTT. This codes for CASSVGLTGELFF.

The table lists this clone with a few counts. V gene TRBV23-1 combines with J gene TRBJ2-7; D might be TRBD1 (6 bases). TRBV23-1 is identified as an open reading frame with a role that is uncertain. This CDR3 region has 11 residues. The V gene lost 7 bases and the J gene lost 6 bases, with 10 bases spanning the gap. The CDR3 spells CASTRGGEQYF. CDR3 DNA sequence: TGCGCCAGCACTCGAGGGGGCGAGCAGTACTTC.

This clone has just a few counts. The gene calls are TRBV29-1 and TRBJ2-2; 7 bases are a match to TRBD2. Germline V gene lookup returns CDR1 SQVTM and CDR2 ANQGSEA. This CDR3 comprises 15 residues. The trim removed 7 bases at V and 0 bases at J, leaving 8 bases unmatched. CDR3 sequence (DNA): TGCAGCGCCCAAGCGGGGATAGCGAACACCGGGGAGCTGTTTTTT. Protein product: CSAQAGIANTGELFF.

The chain couples TRBV4-2 to TRBJ2-5, with TRBD2 identical over 11 bases. V gave up 2 bases and J gave up 2 bases; unmatched junction bases: 4. Germline values: CDR1 LGHNA, CDR2 YNFKEQ. The CDR3 consists of 16 residues. The CDR3 loop reads CASSQQGLAVQETQYF. For the CDR3, the DNA is TGTGCCAGCAGCCAACAGGGACTAGCGGTACAAGAGACCCAGTACTTC.

Details on this clone: Other DNA sequences in this sample translate to the same CDR3. The chain joins TRBV10-3 to TRBJ2-7; a possible D gene is TRBD1 (5 bases). This CDR3 spans 11 amino acids. Trimming removed 10 bases at V and 1 base at J, with 8 bases between. Germline loops: CDR1 ENHRY, CDR2 SYGVKD. The CDR3 nucleotides are TGTGCCACCGCAGGGTCCTACGAGCAGTACTTC. This translates into CATAGSYEQYF.

The J gene is TRBJ2-7, the V gene TRBV2, with 7 bases aligning to TRBD1. In germline, CDR1 is SNHLY, CDR2 FYNNEI. The CDR3 spans 12 residues. After removal of 8 bases from V and 2 bases from J, the junction contained 3 bases not matched to a gene. CDR3 residues: CASHRGPYEQYF. CDR3 DNA: TGTGCCAGCCACAGGGGCCCCTACGAGCAGTACTTC.

This chain links TRBV5-1 with TRBJ2-5; TRBD1 aligns across 9 bases. J was trimmed by 1 base and V by 3 bases; bases with no gene match: 7. This CDR3 has 16 amino acids. CDR1 is SGHRS and CDR2 is YFSETQ in the germline V gene. The CDR3 DNA is TGCGCCAGCAGCTCGGAGGGACAGGGAGGCCAAGAGACCCAGTACTTC. This codes for CASSSEGQGGQETQYF.

This clone was seen more than once but under ten times. The J gene is TRBJ2-2, the V gene TRBV7-2; possibly TRBD1 for D (5 bases). Trimming pared 1 base from V and 5 bases from J, leaving 11 bases between. This CDR3 has 15 amino acids. The germline CDR1 and CDR2 sequences are SGHTA and FQGNSA. The CDR3 protein is CASSLVYRPTGELFF. CDR3 coding DNA: TGTGCCAGCAGCTTAGTATACAGGCCAACCGGGGAGCTGTTTTTT.

V is TRBV6-4 and J is TRBJ1-2; 7 bases agree with TRBD1. The CDR3 totals 13 residues. CDR1 is MRHNA, CDR2 SNTAGT, per germline. The V gene end was trimmed by 4 bases and the J gene end by 3 bases; junction bases not matched to a gene: 2. The CDR3 loop reads CASSGGTDYGYTF. As DNA, the CDR3 is TGTGCCAGCAGTGGGGGGACAGACTATGGCTACACCTTC.

This clone was counted between two and nine times. The same CDR3 is also encoded by other DNA sequences in this sample. The CDR3 is CASSLEGETQYF. The DNA for the CDR3 is TGTGCCAGCAGCTTGGAAGGAGAGACCCAGTACTTC. The rearrangement joins TRBV5-4 to TRBJ2-5; D uncertain. CDR1 is SGHNT and CDR2 is YYREEE in the germline V gene (reference sequence). CDR3 length: 12 residues. V lost 0 bases and J lost 4, with 4 bases in between.

The chain combines TRBV4-2 with TRBJ1-4; no definite D call. The germline gives CDR1 LGHNA, CDR2 YNFKEQ. Trimming took 4 bases from V and 3 from J, leaving 12 bases between them. CDR3 length: 15 residues. The CDR3 DNA reads TGTGCCAGCAGCCGACCTGATAGATCTAATGAAAAACTGTTTTTT. Translation: CASSRPDRSNEKLFF.

V gene TRBV7-8 combines with J gene TRBJ2-1; the D call may be TRBD1 or TRBD2 (5 bases each). Deletions cut 1 base from V and 8 bases from J, with 6 bases between. From germline, CDR1 is SGHVS and CDR2 FQNEAQ. The CDR3 covers 12 residues. CDR3 sequence: CASSLGGDEQFF. Here the CDR3 DNA reads TGTGCCAGCAGCTTAGGAGGGGATGAGCAGTTCTTC.

This clone appeared a few times. Other DNA sequences in this sample translate to the same CDR3. The chain uses TRBV29-1 and TRBJ1-2; D perhaps matches TRBD1 (6 bases). Germline V gene sequence: CDR1 SQVTM, CDR2 ANQGSEA. V was pared by 7 bases and J by 4 bases, with 13 bases between. The CDR3 has 12 residues. The CDR3 spells CSGGGGSYGYTF. CDR3 nucleotides: TGCAGCGGCGGAGGGGGGTCCTATGGCTACACCTTC.

The chain carries TRBV10-3 and TRBJ2-7; no reliable D call. V lost 6 bases and J lost 2, with 11 bases in between. The CDR3 length is 13 residues. CDR1 and CDR2 from the germline V gene are ENHRY and SYGVKD. CDR3 residues: CAIRTDATYEQYF. CDR3 sequence (DNA): TGTGCCATCAGGACCGATGCTACCTACGAGCAGTACTTC.

This clone was counted only a few times. This chain joins TRBV9 and TRBJ1-1; no reliable D call. Germline CDR1 and CDR2: SGDLS and YYNGEE. Between the trimmed V and J ends, which lost 4 bases and 1 base, there was a span of 11 bases. This CDR3 is 14 amino acids long. Here the CDR3 reads CASSPRWGNTEAFF. CDR3 nucleotides: TGTGCCAGCAGCCCCCGATGGGGGAACACTGAAGCTTTCTTT.

This clone was observed a handful of times. The rearrangement links TRBV28 to TRBJ1-5; tentatively, D is TRBD1 (6 bases). Germline CDR1 is MDHEN and CDR2 is SYDVKM. V was pared by 2 bases and J by 4 bases, with 15 bases between. The CDR3 runs to 16 residues. The CDR3 reads CASSLKGPRGNQPQHF. As DNA, the CDR3 is TGTGCCAGCAGTTTAAAGGGCCCCAGGGGAAATCAGCCCCAGCATTTT.

The chain recombines TRBV28 with TRBJ1-2, with a possible D match to TRBD1 (5 bases). Germline loops: CDR1 MDHEN, CDR2 SYDVKM. The length of the CDR3 is 15 residues. Between the trimmed V and J ends, which lost 8 bases and 4 bases, there was a span of 20 bases. CDR3 amino acids: CASGNRRSGGYGYTF. CDR3 DNA: TGTGCCAGCGGAAACAGGCGTTCGGGGGGCTATGGCTACACCTTC.